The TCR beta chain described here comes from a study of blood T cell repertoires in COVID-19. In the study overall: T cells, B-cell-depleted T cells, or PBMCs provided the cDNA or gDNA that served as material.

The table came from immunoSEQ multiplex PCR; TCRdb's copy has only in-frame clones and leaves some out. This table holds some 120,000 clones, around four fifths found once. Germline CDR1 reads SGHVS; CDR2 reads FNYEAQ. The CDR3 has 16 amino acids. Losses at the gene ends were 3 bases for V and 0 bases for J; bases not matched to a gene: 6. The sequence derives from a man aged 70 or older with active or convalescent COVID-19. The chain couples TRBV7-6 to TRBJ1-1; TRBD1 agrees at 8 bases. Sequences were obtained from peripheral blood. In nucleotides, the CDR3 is TGTGCCAGCAGCTTTGGACAGGGTCTGATGAACACTGAAGCTTTCTTT. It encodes CASSFGQGLMNTEAFF.